This entry is about one T cell receptor (beta chain). Participants were aged about 18 to 90 years, lived in about 26 US areas, and enrolled virtually. In the source study's methods: Reference gene primer amplification gave estimated nucleated cell counts. The data were produced by immunoSEQ multiplex PCR, yet TCRdb's version contains in-frame clones alone and is incomplete. The D gene and trimming were derived from the DNA, and the V and J assignments and clone size from that table. The sample consists of a few hundred thousand clones, 84% of them appearing once. The sample is drawn from a study of blood T cell repertoires in COVID-19. Study-level information: Collection of acute and convalescent COVID-19 samples took place in the United States, Italy and Spain.

The CDR3 loop spans 15 amino acids. The V gene's germline CDR1 is SNHLY and CDR2 FYNNEI. The V and J ends lost 5 bases and 8 bases, in that order; junction bases with no gene match: 14. Material for sequencing was PBMCs or T cells enriched from blood (not recorded which). The chain has TRBV2 and TRBJ1-2, with TRBD1 matching 7 bases. This clonotype was obtained from a young man with acute COVID-19. This CDR3 reads CASSPGTATLTGYTF. CDR3 DNA sequence: TGTGCCAGCAGTCCCGGGACAGCTACCCTCACCGGCTACACCTTC.